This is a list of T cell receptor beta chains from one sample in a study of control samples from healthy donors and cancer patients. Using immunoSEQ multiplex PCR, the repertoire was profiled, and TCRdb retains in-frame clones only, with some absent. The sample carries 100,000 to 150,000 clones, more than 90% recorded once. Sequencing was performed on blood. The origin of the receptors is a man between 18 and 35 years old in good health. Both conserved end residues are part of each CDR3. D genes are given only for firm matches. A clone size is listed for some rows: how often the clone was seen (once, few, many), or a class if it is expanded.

CASSHRIEGLRSEQFF,TGCGCCAGCAGCCATCGCATAGAGGGGTTACGGAGTGAGCAGTTCTTC,-,TRBV4-1,-,TRBJ2-1
CASSLAGGVSTDTQYF,TGCGCCAGCAGCTTGGCCGGCGGGGTTAGCACAGATACGCAGTATTTT,-,TRBV5-1,-,TRBJ2-3
CSAKKGGSNQPQHF,TGCAGCGCCAAAAAGGGGGGAAGCAATCAGCCCCAGCATTTT,-,TRBV29-1,-,TRBJ1-5
CATSDLGQGQLFF,TGTGCCACCAGTGATTTGGGACAGGGGCAACTGTTTTTT,-,TRBV24-1,TRBD1,TRBJ2-2
CASSFQDLYSNQPQHF,TGTGCCAGCAGCTTCCAGGACTTATATAGCAATCAGCCCCAGCATTTT,-,TRBV7-3,-,TRBJ1-5
CAWSEWSGTAGGYSNQPQHF,TGTGCCTGGAGTGAGTGGAGTGGGACAGCGGGGGGATATAGCAATCAGCCCCAGCATTTT,-,TRBV30,TRBD1,TRBJ1-5
CASSGQGREQFF,TGTGCCAGCAGTGGACAGGGACGGGAGCAGTTCTTC,-,TRBV9,TRBD1,TRBJ2-1
CASSPSGADTQYF,TGTGCCAGTAGTCCTAGCGGAGCAGATACGCAGTATTTT,-,TRBV19,TRBD2,TRBJ2-3
CASSERVADTQYF,TGCGCCAGCAGTGAAAGGGTCGCCGATACGCAGTATTTT,-,TRBV10-1,-,TRBJ2-3
CASSQASQNTEAFF,TGTGCCAGCTCACAAGCCTCACAGAACACTGAAGCTTTCTTT,once,TRBV18,-,TRBJ1-1
CASSRDGDTEAFF,TGTGCCAGTAGTCGTGATGGGGACACTGAAGCTTTCTTT,-,TRBV19,-,TRBJ1-1
CASSPGLAGGTGELFF,TGCGCCAGCAGCCCCGGACTAGCGGGCGGTACCGGGGAGCTGTTTTTT,-,TRBV5-1,TRBD2,TRBJ2-2
CASSIGGGPSYEQYF,TGTGCCAGTAGTATAGGGGGAGGACCTTCCTACGAGCAGTACTTC,-,TRBV19,-,TRBJ2-7
CASGEGRTDTQYF,TGTGCCAGCGGTGAAGGGCGGACAGATACGCAGTATTTT,-,TRBV7-3,-,TRBJ2-3
CASSLFPRSLNTGELFF,TGCGCCAGCAGCTTGTTCCCCCGGAGTCTGAACACCGGGGAGCTGTTTTTT,-,TRBV5-1,-,TRBJ2-2
CASSPTLAGELFF,TGTGCCAGCAGCCCCACCTTGGCCGGGGAGCTGTTTTTT,-,TRBV3-1/TRBV3-2,-,TRBJ2-2
CASSMGQGKDTIYF,TGTGCCAGTAGTATGGGACAGGGGAAAGACACCATATATTTT,-,TRBV19,TRBD1,TRBJ1-3
CASSEGASYNTEAFF,TGTGCCAGCAGTGAAGGGGCCTCCTACAACACTGAAGCTTTCTTT,once,TRBV6-1,-,TRBJ1-1
CASSPGAYEQFF,TGTGCCAGCAGCCCCGGGGCGTATGAGCAGTTCTTC,-,TRBV3-1/TRBV3-2,-,TRBJ2-1
CASMGLYEKLFF,TGTGCCAGCATGGGGCTGTATGAAAAACTGTTTTTT,-,TRBV2,-,TRBJ1-4
CASEGDRGNTEAFF,TGTGCCAGCGAAGGGGACAGGGGAAACACTGAAGCTTTCTTT,-,TRBV18,TRBD1,TRBJ1-1
CASSSTGTPGETQYF,TGTGCCAGCAGCTCAACCGGGACACCGGGGGAGACCCAGTACTTC,-,TRBV7-3,-,TRBJ2-5
CASSRDSGELFF,TGTGCCAGCAGTCGGGACAGCGGGGAGCTGTTTTTT,-,TRBV27,TRBD1,TRBJ2-2
CASTRDRGLADTQYF,TGTGCCAGCACCCGGGACAGGGGCCTTGCAGATACGCAGTATTTT,-,TRBV6-5,TRBD1,TRBJ2-3
CASSPISELGRYTF,TGCGCCAGCAGCCCGATCAGTGAGTTAGGCCGGTACACCTTC,few,TRBV4-1,-,TRBJ1-2
CASTTGLLGTDTQYF,TGTGCCAGCACTACGGGGCTGTTGGGCACAGATACGCAGTATTTT,once,TRBV11-2,-,TRBJ2-3
CASSDRDRGIQPQHF,TGTGCCAGCAGTGACCGGGACAGGGGAATACAGCCCCAGCATTTT,-,TRBV2,TRBD1,TRBJ1-5
CASSDPRGFGGELFF,TGTGCCAGCAGTGACCCCAGGGGGTTCGGCGGGGAGCTGTTTTTT,-,TRBV25-1,TRBD1,TRBJ2-2
CASSQVAGAINEQFF,TGCGCCAGCAGCCAAGTTGCGGGGGCTATTAATGAGCAGTTCTTC,-,TRBV4-1,-,TRBJ2-1
CASRQGSSYNSPLHF,TGTGCCAGCAGACAGGGGAGCTCCTATAATTCACCCCTCCACTTT,-,TRBV7-2,TRBD1,TRBJ1-6
CATSDFGGHEQFF,TGTGCCACCAGTGATTTTGGGGGGCATGAGCAGTTCTTC,-,TRBV24-1,-,TRBJ2-1
CASSLSGRYNEQFF,TGTGCCAGCAGTTTAAGCGGGCGCTACAATGAGCAGTTCTTC,-,TRBV27,-,TRBJ2-1
CASSQDEGPLHF,TGTGCCAGCAGCCAAGATGAGGGACCCCTCCACTTT,-,TRBV3-1/TRBV3-2,-,TRBJ1-6
CASSLGGAEETQYF,TGCGCCAGCAGTTTGGGGGGGGCCGAGGAGACCCAGTACTTC,-,TRBV5-1,-,TRBJ2-5
CATSRDRLVGSPLHF,TGTGCCACCAGCAGAGACCGTCTGGTTGGTTCACCCCTCCACTTT,-,TRBV15,-,TRBJ1-6
CASSDFRDIGYTF,TGCGCCAGCAGTGATTTCCGGGACATTGGCTACACCTTC,-,TRBV10-2,-,TRBJ1-2
CASSLNRARQPQHF,TGTGCCAGCAGCTTAAATAGGGCTCGCCAGCCCCAGCATTTT,-,TRBV7-2,-,TRBJ1-5
CASSWAGRFNSYNSPLHF,TGTGCCAGCAGCTGGGCCGGGCGGTTTAACTCCTATAATTCACCCCTCCACTTT,-,TRBV7-9,-,TRBJ1-6
CASSLAGGINTGELFF,TGTGCCAGCAGCCTAGCGGGGGGGATTAACACCGGGGAGCTGTTTTTT,-,TRBV7-2,TRBD2,TRBJ2-2
CAISVRLEGPRTQYF,TGTGCCATCAGTGTTCGGCTAGAGGGGCCGCGGACCCAGTACTTC,-,TRBV10-3,-,TRBJ2-5
CATSREAVLEAFF,TGTGCCACCAGCAGAGAAGCGGTGCTTGAAGCTTTCTTT,-,TRBV15,-,TRBJ1-1
CASSLRGGRTEAFF,TGTGCCAGCAGCCTGAGGGGGGGGCGCACTGAAGCTTTCTTT,-,TRBV7-2,-,TRBJ1-1
CASSRLAVNYNEQFF,TGTGCCAGCAGCCGGCTAGCGGTAAACTACAATGAGCAGTTCTTC,-,TRBV5-4,TRBD2,TRBJ2-1
CASRRDSGYEQYF,TGTGCCAGCAGGCGGGACTCAGGATACGAGCAGTACTTC,-,TRBV2,-,TRBJ2-7
CASRRRLAGGDGELFF,TGTGCCAGCAGAAGGAGACTAGCGGGGGGGGACGGGGAGCTGTTTTTT,-,TRBV2,TRBD2,TRBJ2-2
CASSLGLAGAPQYF,TGCGCCAGCAGCTTGGGACTAGCGGGGGCCCCTCAGTACTTC,-,TRBV5-1,TRBD2,TRBJ2-7
CASSIEWADAEAFF,TGTGCCAGTAGTATAGAGTGGGCAGACGCTGAAGCTTTCTTT,-,TRBV19,-,TRBJ1-1
CASSEMGWRFTNTGELFF,TGTGCCAGCAGTGAAATGGGTTGGCGGTTTACGAACACCGGGGAGCTGTTTTTT,-,TRBV2,-,TRBJ2-2
CASSRDGEETQYF,TGTGCCAGCAGCCGGGACGGAGAAGAGACCCAGTACTTC,once,TRBV11-3,-,TRBJ2-5
CASSGPGQRSVVAFF,TGTGCCAGCAGCGGTCCAGGACAGCGTTCTGTTGTAGCTTTCTTT,-,TRBV21-1,-,TRBJ1-1
CASSQAPGQGADGYTF,TGCGCCAGCAGCCAAGCCCCGGGACAGGGGGCGGATGGCTACACCTTC,-,TRBV4-1,TRBD1,TRBJ1-2
CASTAGGYNEQFF,TGTGCCAGCACTGCGGGGGGATACAATGAGCAGTTCTTC,-,TRBV2,TRBD2,TRBJ2-1
CASSFSGAGNTIYF,TGTGCCAGCAGTTTTAGTGGGGCTGGAAACACCATATATTTT,once,TRBV27,-,TRBJ1-3
CASSSQNYGYTF,TGTGCCAGCAGTTCACAGAACTATGGCTACACCTTC,-,TRBV6-5,-,TRBJ1-2